A selection of T cell receptor beta chains follows, all from one sample in a study of chronic HIV infection and antiretroviral therapy. TCRdb re-derived calls from the 5' RACE reads in MiXCR, one entry per CDR3 protein. The sample yields 45,000 to 60,000 distinct CDR3 sequences, about a fifth seen once. Sequencing input: peripheral blood. The source of these receptors is an adult who had HIV and had not received antiretroviral therapy, or was an uninfected healthy control (not recorded which). CDR3s leave out the opening cysteine and the closing phenylalanine or tryptophan.

>14|TRBV28|TRBJ2-7
ASTSLIGARVAEQY
>12|TRBV29-1|TRBJ2-3
SVIGDRGPDTQY
>14|TRBV7-8|TRBJ2-4
ASSLARGLAKNIQY
>9|TRBV2|TRBJ1-1
ASSVLGGAF
>11|TRBV7-9|TRBJ2-3
ASSPRTFHTQY
>12|TRBV10-1|TRBJ2-5
ASSESPASRAQY
>12|TRBV28|TRBJ1-2
ASSWRQGYYGYT
>13|TRBV11-2|TRBJ2-2
ASSQMTGKPGELF
>15|TRBV5-1|TRBJ2-7
ASSFKGLAGGSYEQY
>13|TRBV7-9|TRBJ2-1
ASSPRDVLRDEQF
>10|TRBV28|TRBJ2-7
ASGFRGREQY
>7|TRBV7-8|TRBJ1-1
ASPGEAF
>12|TRBV10-3|TRBJ2-3
AISGGHEADTQY
>12|TRBV28|TRBJ2-1
ASSLDRADNEQF
>13|TRBV7-3|TRBJ2-1
ASSLYQGGYNEQF
>11|TRBV4-1|TRBJ1-4
ASSPGSYEKLF
>11|TRBV6-5|TRBJ1-4
ASSYSENEKLF
>16|TRBV28|TRBJ2-3
ASSNLRVTGSGPDTQY
>13|TRBV7-9|TRBJ1-4
ASSPLAGTGEKLF
>11|TRBV6-5|TRBJ1-5
ASSSTGNQPQH
>15|TRBV5-5|TRBJ1-2
ASSLSVPGRGNYGYT
>12|TRBV28|TRBJ1-6
ASSWAGDSSPLH
>11|TRBV18|TRBJ1-5
ASSPVGKGPQH
>10|TRBV4-1|TRBJ1-1
ASSQGGAEAF
>12|TRBV24-1|TRBJ2-1
ATRGQGDVDEQF
>13|TRBV28|TRBJ1-6
ASLNVGRPHSPLH
>9|TRBV7-2|TRBJ1-2
ASSARYGYT
>13|TRBV28|TRBJ2-1
ASSLGGGSYNEQF
>12|TRBV15|TRBJ2-3
ATSWTSGRDTQY
>11|TRBV30|TRBJ2-7
AWSWTGGGEQY
>11|TRBV15|TRBJ2-1
ATSRDYSAEQF
>12|TRBV28|TRBJ1-2
ASSLTGVFGGYT
>9|TRBV24-1|TRBJ2-1
ATSGDNEQF
>14|TRBV5-5|TRBJ1-2
ASSLVGQGPSYGYT
>13|TRBV4-1|TRBJ2-4
ASSQARRAKNIQY
>12|TRBV6-6|TRBJ2-5
ASSLSGAGETQY
>12|TRBV20-1|TRBJ1-4
SAREGRAGGKLF
>12|TRBV29-1|TRBJ1-2
SVEPGQGNYGYT
>11|TRBV7-9|TRBJ2-5
ASSRTGLETQY
>10|TRBV11-2|TRBJ2-3
ASDTDRARQY
>10|TRBV21-1|TRBJ1-1
ATVPPNTEAF
>13|TRBV29-1|TRBJ2-1
SPYGPYSSYNEQF
>11|TRBV5-1|TRBJ1-4
ASSLEINEKLF
>13|TRBV24-1|TRBJ1-2
ATSDPGQGAYGYT
>14|TRBV3-1|TRBJ1-3
ASSQKTGGSGNTIY
>15|TRBV4-2|TRBJ2-1
ASSQELGGVPHTEQF
>14|TRBV5-1|TRBJ1-3
ASSLRSESSGNTIY
>15|TRBV28|TRBJ1-5
ASSWGTGGWGNQPQH
>12|TRBV30|TRBJ2-3
AWSGSGGADTQY
>13|TRBV24-1|TRBJ2-3
ATSDDGASTDTQY
>11|TRBV15|TRBJ1-1
ATSRDDGTAAF
>16|TRBV7-2|TRBJ2-5
ASSLAQGLAFYQETQY